This T cell receptor beta chain originates from a study of chemoradiotherapy in HPV16-positive cancers. The wider study: Two HPV16-positive patients' cells yielded candidate HPV-specific clones and common motifs.

Study-wide findings and caveats: Functional assays defining HPV-specific T cells used only two HPV16-positive patients. Candidate HPV-specific clones and E7-related TCR motifs grew in tumor during treatment.

Comment on this clone: What it binds is unknown.

Between the trimmed V and J ends, which lost 4 bases and 4 bases, there was a span of 16 bases. Germline CDR1 reads MDHEN; CDR2 reads SYDVKM. This CDR3 region has 15 residues. Repertoires were sampled repeatedly during chemoradiotherapy. Profiling relied on immunoSEQ multiplex PCR, and the TCRdb table lists in-frame clones only, not all of them. The sample yields 30,000 to 40,000 clones, about 90% seen once. The chain combines TRBV28 with TRBJ1-1, with D hard to call. This specimen consisted of blood, obtained from a patient who underwent chemoradiotherapy. The receptor comes from a human donor with HPV-associated anogenital cancer. In DNA, the CDR3 is TGTGCCAGCAGTTCACAAGGCGTGCGGTTCACTGAAGCTTTCTTT. Its translation: CASSSQGVRFTEAFF.